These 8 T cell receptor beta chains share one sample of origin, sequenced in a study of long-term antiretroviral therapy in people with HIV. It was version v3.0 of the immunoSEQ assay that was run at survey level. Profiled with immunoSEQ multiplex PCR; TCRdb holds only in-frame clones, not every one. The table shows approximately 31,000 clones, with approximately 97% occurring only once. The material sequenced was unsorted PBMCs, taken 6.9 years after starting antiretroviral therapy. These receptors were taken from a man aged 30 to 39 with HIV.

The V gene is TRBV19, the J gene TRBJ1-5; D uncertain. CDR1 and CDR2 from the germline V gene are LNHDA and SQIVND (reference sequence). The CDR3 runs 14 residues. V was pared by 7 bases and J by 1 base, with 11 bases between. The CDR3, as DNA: TGTGCCAGTAAGAAGGTCATGAGCAATCAGCCCCAGCATTTT. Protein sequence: CASKKVMSNQPQHF.

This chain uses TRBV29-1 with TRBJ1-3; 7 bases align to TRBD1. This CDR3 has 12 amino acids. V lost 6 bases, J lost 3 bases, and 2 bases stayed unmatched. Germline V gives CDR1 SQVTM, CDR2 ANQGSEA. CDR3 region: CSVRGDGNTIYF. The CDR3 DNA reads TGCAGCGTCAGGGGGGATGGAAACACCATATATTTT.

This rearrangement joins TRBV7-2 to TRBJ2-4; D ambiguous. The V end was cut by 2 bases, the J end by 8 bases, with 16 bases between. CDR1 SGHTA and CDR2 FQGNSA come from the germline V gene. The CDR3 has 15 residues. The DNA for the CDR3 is TGTGCCAGCAGCTTAACCCGCCAGGATTTGGACATTCAGTACTTC. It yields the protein CASSLTRQDLDIQYF.

CDR3 loop: CASSLNQGITEAFF. CDR3 sequence (DNA): TGCGCCAGCAGCCTCAATCAGGGTATCACTGAAGCTTTCTTT. The gene calls are TRBV4-3 and TRBJ1-1; a possible D gene is TRBD1 (5 bases). The CDR3 is 14 residues long. The germline V gene encodes CDR1 LGHNA and CDR2 YSLEER. V lost 4 bases and J lost 4, with 13 bases in between.

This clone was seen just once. DNA of the CDR3: TGTGCCAGTACCTCATACTCTGGGGCCAACGTCCTGACTTTC. This gives the protein CASTSYSGANVLTF. This chain uses TRBV19 with TRBJ2-6; no clear D gene. Germline CDR1 and CDR2: LNHDA and SQIVND (reference sequence). The germline V and J ends were trimmed by 7 bases and 0 bases, with 7 bases remaining between them. CDR3 length: 14 amino acids.

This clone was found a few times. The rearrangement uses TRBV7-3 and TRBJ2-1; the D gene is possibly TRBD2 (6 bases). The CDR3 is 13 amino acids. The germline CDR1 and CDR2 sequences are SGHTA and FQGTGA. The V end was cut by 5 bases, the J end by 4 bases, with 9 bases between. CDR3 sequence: CASSPGTYNEQFF. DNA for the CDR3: TGTGCCAGCAGCCCCGGGACTTACAATGAGCAGTTCTTC.

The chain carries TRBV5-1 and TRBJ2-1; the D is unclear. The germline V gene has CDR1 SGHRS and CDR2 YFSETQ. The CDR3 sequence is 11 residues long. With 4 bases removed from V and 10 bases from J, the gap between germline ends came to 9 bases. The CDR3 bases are TGCGCCAGCAGCCTGAGGCGCGAGCAGTTCTTC. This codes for CASSLRREQFF.

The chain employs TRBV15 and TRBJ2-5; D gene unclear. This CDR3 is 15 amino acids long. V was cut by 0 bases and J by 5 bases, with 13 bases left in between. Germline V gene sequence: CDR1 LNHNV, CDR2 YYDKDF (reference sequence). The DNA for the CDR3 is TGTGCCACCAGCAGAGATTTAGGAGAAGCGGAGACCCAGTACTTC. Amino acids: CATSRDLGEAETQYF.